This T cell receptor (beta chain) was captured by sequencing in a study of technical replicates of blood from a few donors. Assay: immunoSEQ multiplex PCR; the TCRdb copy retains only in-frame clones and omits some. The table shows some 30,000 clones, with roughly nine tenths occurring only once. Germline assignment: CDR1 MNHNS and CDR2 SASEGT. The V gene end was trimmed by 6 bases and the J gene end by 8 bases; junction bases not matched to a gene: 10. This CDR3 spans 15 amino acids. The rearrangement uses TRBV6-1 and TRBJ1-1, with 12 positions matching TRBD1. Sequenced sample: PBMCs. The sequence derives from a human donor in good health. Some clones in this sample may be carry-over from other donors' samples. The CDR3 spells CASSRDRGRLAEAFF. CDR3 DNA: TGTGCCAGCAGCCGGGACAGGGGGCGCTTGGCCGAAGCTTTCTTT.